This T cell receptor (beta chain) was sequenced during a study of cytomegalovirus exposure and HLA in healthy donors. Study-wide points: Later genetic work tied a missense DCLRE1C variant to beta-chain V and J trimming.

The PCR ran on 60 Vbeta and 13 Jbeta primers. The data were produced by immunoSEQ multiplex PCR, yet TCRdb's version contains in-frame clones alone and is incomplete. The table records 150,000 to 200,000 clones, around 79% of them present only once. Details on this clone: Its antigen is as yet unknown.

Every donor was a healthy person donating bone marrow. Although they were nominally healthy when sampled, donors likely had unrecorded immune exposures. Material: PBMCs. The clonotype originates from a woman in her forties or fifties in good health and CMV-seropositive.

As DNA, the CDR3 is TGTGCCTGGAGTACCACCGGGGGTGAAGCTTTCTTT. Protein product: CAWSTTGGEAFF. The rearrangement joins TRBV30 to TRBJ1-1, with D maybe TRBD1 (5 bases). Trimming removed 2 bases at V and 7 bases at J, with 11 bases between. Germline V gene data show CDR1 as GTSNPN and CDR2 as SVGIG (reference sequence). The CDR3 totals 12 residues.